The source of this T cell receptor beta chain is a study of OX40 agonist ivuxolimab in advanced cancers. Whole-study results and caveats: Averaged across samples, CD8+ T cells carried more expanded clones than CD4+ did. Some patients who did not respond also had low normalized T-cell clonal expansion. Both blood CD4+ and CD8+ T cells showed clonal growth by week 6 at 0.1 to 3.0 mg/kg.

Comments on this clone: Its antigen is currently unknown.

Germline V gives CDR1 SEHNR, CDR2 FQNEAQ (reference sequence). Trimming shortened V by 6 bases and J by 5 bases, and 19 bases separated the two germline ends. This CDR3 comprises 15 residues. At cycle 4 day 1, cycle 7 day 1, and baseline, blood was sampled. Measured with immunoSEQ multiplex PCR; TCRdb has only the in-frame clones, and not every one. The data contain some 70,000 clones, 85% to 95% of them singletons. The chain combines TRBV7-9 with TRBJ1-1; maybe TRBD1 (5 bases). The sequence derives from an adult with an advanced solid tumor such as melanoma, head and neck, liver or kidney cancer. Source: CD4+ or CD8+ T cells sorted from blood, taken in a trial of the OX40 agonist ivuxolimab. The CDR3 sequence is CASSRRLGDMTEAFF. CDR3 coding DNA: TGTGCCAGCAGTCGAAGATTGGGGGATATGACTGAAGCTTTCTTT.